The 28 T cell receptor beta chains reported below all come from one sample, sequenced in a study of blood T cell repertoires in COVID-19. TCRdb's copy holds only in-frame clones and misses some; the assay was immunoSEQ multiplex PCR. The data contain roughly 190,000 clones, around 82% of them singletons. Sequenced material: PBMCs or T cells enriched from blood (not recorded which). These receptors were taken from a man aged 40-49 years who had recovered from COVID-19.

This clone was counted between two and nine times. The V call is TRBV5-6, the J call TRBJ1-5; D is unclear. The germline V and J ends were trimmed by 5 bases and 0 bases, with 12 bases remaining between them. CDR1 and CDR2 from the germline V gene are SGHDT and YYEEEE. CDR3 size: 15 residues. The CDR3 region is CASSKESYSNQPQHF. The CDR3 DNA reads TGTGCCAGCAGTAAGGAGAGTTATAGCAATCAGCCCCAGCATTTT.

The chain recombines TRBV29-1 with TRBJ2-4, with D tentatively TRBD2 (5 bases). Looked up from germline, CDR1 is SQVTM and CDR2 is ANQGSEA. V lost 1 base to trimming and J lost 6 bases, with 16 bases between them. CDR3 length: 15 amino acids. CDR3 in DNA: TGCAGCGTTGAAGGTCGCAGACCAGGAGGAAACATTCAGTACTTC. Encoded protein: CSVEGRRPGGNIQYF.

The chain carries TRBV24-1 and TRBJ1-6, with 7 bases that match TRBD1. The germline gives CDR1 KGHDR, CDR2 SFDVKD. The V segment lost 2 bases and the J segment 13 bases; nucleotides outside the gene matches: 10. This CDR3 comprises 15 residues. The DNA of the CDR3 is TGTGCCACCAGTGATTCGAGGACAGGCGGGCGTCCCCTCCACTTT. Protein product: CATSDSRTGGRPLHF.

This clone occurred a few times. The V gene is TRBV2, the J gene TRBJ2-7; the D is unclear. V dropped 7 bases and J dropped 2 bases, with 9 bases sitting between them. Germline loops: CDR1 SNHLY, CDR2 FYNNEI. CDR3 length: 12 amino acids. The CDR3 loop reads CASTGDTYEQYF. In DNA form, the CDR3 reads TGTGCCAGCACAGGTGACACCTACGAGCAGTACTTC.

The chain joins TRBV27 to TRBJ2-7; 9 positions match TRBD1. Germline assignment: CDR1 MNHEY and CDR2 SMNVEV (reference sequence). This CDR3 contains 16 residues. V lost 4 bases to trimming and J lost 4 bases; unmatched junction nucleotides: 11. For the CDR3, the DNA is TGTGCCAGCAGTTACAGCGGGACAGGGTACGTTTACGAGCAGTACGTC. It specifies CASSYSGTGYVYEQYV.

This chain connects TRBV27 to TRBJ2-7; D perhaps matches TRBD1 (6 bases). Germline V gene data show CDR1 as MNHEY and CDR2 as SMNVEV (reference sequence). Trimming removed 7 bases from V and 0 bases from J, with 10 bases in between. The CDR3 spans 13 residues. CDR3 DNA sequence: TGTGCCAGCAAAGAACAGGGCTCCTACGAGCAGTACGTC. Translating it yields CASKEQGSYEQYV.

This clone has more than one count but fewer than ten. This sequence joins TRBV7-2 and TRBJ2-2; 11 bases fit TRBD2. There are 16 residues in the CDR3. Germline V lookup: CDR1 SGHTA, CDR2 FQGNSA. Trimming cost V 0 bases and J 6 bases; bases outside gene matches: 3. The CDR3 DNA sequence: TGTGCCAGCAGCTTAGCACTAGCGGGAGTGTCCGGGGAGCTGTTTTTT. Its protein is CASSLALAGVSGELFF.

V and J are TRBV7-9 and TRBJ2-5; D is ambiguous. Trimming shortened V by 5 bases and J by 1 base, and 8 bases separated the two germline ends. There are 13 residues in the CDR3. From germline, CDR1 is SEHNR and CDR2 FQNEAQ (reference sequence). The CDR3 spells CASSLDTQETQYF. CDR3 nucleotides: TGTGCCAGCAGCCTCGACACCCAAGAGACCCAGTACTTC.

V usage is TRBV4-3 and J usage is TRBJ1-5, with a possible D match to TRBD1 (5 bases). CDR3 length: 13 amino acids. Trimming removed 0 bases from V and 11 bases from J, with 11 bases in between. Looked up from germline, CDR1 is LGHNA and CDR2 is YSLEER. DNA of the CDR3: TGCGCCAGCAGCCAAGACAGGGTGAGATCCCAGCATTTT. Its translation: CASSQDRVRSQHF.

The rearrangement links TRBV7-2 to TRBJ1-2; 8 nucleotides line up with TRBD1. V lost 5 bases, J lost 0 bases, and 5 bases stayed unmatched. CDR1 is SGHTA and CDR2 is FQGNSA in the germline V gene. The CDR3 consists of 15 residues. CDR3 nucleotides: TGTGCCAGCAGCCAGGGGGCGGGGGCTAACTATGGCTACACCTTC. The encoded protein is CASSQGAGANYGYTF.

The CDR3 coding sequence is TGCAGCGTTGAAGAGTGGCAGGGGGGAGGCGAGCAGTACTTC. Its translation is CSVEEWQGGGEQYF. The J gene is TRBJ2-7, the V gene TRBV29-1; D is possibly TRBD1 (7 bases). The CDR3 covers 14 residues. Per germline, CDR1 SQVTM and CDR2 ANQGSEA. The ends were cut back, 0 bases at V and 6 bases at J, with 15 bases in the middle.

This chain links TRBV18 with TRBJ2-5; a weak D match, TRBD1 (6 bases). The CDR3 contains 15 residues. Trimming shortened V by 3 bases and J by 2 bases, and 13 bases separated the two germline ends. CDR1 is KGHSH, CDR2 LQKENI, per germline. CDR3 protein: CASSPWTVGQETQYF. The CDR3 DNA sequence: TGTGCCAGCTCACCCTGGACAGTAGGACAAGAGACCCAGTACTTC. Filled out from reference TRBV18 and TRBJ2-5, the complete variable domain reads NAGVMQNPRHLVRRRGQEARLRCSPMKGHSHVYWYRQLPEEGLKFMVYLQKENIIDESGMPKERFSAEFPKEGPSILRIQQVVRGDSAAYFCASSPWTVGQETQYFGPGTRLLVL.

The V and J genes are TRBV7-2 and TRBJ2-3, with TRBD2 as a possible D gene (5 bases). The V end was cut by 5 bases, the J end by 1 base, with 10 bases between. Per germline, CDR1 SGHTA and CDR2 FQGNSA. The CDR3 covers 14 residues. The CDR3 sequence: CASSPMRGTDTQYF. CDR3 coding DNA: TGTGCCAGCAGCCCGATGAGGGGCACAGATACGCAGTATTTT.

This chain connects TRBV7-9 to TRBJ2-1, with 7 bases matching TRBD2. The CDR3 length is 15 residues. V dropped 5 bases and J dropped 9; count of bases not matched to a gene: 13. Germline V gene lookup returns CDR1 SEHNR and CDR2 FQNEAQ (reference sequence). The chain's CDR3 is CASSEGATSPSEQFF. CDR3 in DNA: TGTGCCAGCAGCGAAGGGGCGACTAGCCCTAGTGAGCAGTTCTTC.

The CDR3 here is CASSDLGVGQFF. In DNA, the CDR3 is TGTGCCAGCAGCGACCTAGGGGTGGGGCAGTTCTTC. This rearrangement joins TRBV9 to TRBJ2-1; D possibly corresponds to TRBD1 (5 bases). V lost 3 bases, J lost 12 bases, and 13 bases lay in between. This CDR3 is built from 12 residues. Germline V gene data show CDR1 as SGDLS and CDR2 as YYNGEE.

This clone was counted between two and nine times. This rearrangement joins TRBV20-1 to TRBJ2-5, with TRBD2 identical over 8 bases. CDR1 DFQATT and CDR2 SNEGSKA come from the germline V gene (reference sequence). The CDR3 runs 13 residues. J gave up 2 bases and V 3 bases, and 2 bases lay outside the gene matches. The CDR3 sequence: CSASLAGQETQYF. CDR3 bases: TGCAGTGCTAGTCTAGCGGGTCAAGAGACCCAGTACTTC.

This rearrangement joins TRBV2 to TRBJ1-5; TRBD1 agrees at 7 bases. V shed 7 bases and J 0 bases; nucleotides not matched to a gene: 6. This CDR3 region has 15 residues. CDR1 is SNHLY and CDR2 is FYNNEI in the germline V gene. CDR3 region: CASNLQGLSNQPQHF. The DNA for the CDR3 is TGTGCCAGCAACCTACAGGGGCTTAGCAATCAGCCCCAGCATTTT.

CDR3 residues: CASSRDFYSYEQYV. CDR3 in DNA: TGTGCCAGCAGCCGGGACTTTTACTCCTACGAGCAGTACGTC. The V gene is TRBV5-5, the J gene TRBJ2-7; D might be TRBD2 (6 bases). Germline loops: CDR1 SGHKS, CDR2 YYEKEE (reference sequence). The CDR3 is made up of 14 amino acids. V gave up 4 bases and J gave up 0 bases, with 11 bases separating them.

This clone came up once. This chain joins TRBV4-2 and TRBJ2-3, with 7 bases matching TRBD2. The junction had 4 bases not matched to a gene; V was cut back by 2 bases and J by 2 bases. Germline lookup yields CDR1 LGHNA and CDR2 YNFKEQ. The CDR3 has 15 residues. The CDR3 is CASSQWLADTDTQYF. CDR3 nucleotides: TGTGCCAGCAGCCAATGGCTAGCGGACACAGATACGCAGTATTTT.

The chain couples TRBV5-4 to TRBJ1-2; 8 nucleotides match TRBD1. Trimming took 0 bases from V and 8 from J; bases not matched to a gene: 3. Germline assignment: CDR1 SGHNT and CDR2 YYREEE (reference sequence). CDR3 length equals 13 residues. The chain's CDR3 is CASSLGTGSGYTF. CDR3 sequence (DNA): TGTGCCAGCAGCTTGGGGACAGGGTCAGGCTACACCTTC.

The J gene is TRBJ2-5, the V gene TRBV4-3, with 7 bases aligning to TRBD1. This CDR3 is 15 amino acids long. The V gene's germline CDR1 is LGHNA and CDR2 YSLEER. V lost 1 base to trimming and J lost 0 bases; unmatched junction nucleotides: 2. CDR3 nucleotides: TGCGCCAGCAGCCAAGCTGGGACAGACCAAGAGACCCAGTACTTC. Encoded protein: CASSQAGTDQETQYF.

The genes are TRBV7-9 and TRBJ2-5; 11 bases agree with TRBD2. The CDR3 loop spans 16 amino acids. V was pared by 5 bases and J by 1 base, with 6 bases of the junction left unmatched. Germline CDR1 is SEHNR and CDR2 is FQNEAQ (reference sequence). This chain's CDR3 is CASSPGGTSGQETQYF. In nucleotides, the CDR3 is TGTGCCAGCAGCCCAGGTGGGACTAGCGGCCAAGAGACCCAGTACTTC. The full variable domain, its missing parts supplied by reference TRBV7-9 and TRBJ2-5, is DTGVSQNPRHKITKRGQNVTFRCDPISEHNRLYWYRQTLGQGPEFLTYFQNEAQLEKSRLLSDRFSAERPKGSFSTLEIQRTEQGDSAMYLCASSPGGTSGQETQYFGPGTRLLVL.

This CDR3 reads CASSPPTDSNYGYTF. Here the CDR3 DNA reads TGTGCCAGCAGCCCACCGACGGACAGTAACTATGGCTACACCTTC. The chain is built from TRBV7-9 and TRBJ1-2, with D tentatively TRBD1 (6 bases). V was clipped by 5 bases and J by 1 base, with 14 bases between them. In germline, CDR1 is SEHNR, CDR2 FQNEAQ (reference sequence). CDR3 length: 15 residues.

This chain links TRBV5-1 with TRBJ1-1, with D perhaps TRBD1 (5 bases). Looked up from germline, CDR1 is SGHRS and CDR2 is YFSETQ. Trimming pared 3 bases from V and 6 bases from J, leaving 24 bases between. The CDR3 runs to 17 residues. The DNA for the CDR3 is TGCGCCAGCAGCTCCACCCCCGGAGGAGAGGGGAGGGCTGAAGCTTTCTTT. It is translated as CASSSTPGGEGRAEAFF.

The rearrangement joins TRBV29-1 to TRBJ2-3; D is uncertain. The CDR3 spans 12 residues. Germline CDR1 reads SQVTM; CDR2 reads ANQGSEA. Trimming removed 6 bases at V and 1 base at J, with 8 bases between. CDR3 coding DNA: TGCAGCGTGAGCGAAGGCACAGATACGCAGTATTTT. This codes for CSVSEGTDTQYF.

CDR3 amino acids: CASSPAGTSGTWETQYF. CDR3 DNA sequence: TGTGCCAGCAGCCCGGCCGGGACTAGCGGGACTTGGGAGACCCAGTACTTC. The chain links TRBV11-2 to TRBJ2-5, with 13 bases fitting TRBD2. Germline V gene data show CDR1 as SGHAT and CDR2 as FQNNGV. This CDR3 has 17 amino acids. V lost 5 bases, J lost 5 bases, and 11 bases stayed unmatched. Combining the CDR3 with reference TRBV11-2 and TRBJ2-5 gives the whole variable domain EAGVAQSPRYKIIEKRQSVAFWCNPISGHATLYWYQQILGQGPKLLIQFQNNGVVDDSQLPKDRFSAERLKGVDSTLKIQPAKLEDSAVYLCASSPAGTSGTWETQYFGPGTRLLVL.

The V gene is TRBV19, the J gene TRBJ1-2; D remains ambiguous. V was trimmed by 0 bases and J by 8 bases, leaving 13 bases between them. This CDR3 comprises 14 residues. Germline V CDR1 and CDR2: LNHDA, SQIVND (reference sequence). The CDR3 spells CASSIEWSGEGYTF. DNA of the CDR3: TGTGCCAGTAGTATAGAGTGGTCCGGGGAAGGCTACACCTTC.

CDR3 bases: TGTGCCAGTAGCGGCTCTAGCGAGGGCACCGGGGAGCTGTTTTTT. Its protein is CASSGSSEGTGELFF. This sequence joins TRBV19 and TRBJ2-2; maybe TRBD2 (6 bases). The V end was cut by 6 bases, the J end by 4 bases, with 15 bases between. The CDR3 is made up of 15 amino acids. Germline CDR1 reads LNHDA; CDR2 reads SQIVND (reference sequence). Full variable domain (rest looked up from reference TRBV19 and TRBJ2-2): DGGITQSPKYLFRKEGQNVTLSCEQNLNHDAMYWYRQDPGQGLRLIYYSQIVNDFQKGDIAEGYSVSREKKESFPLTVTSAQKNPTAFYLCASSGSSEGTGELFFGEGSRLTVL.